This T cell receptor beta chain was captured by sequencing in a study of identifying expanded T cells in peripheral blood. This CDR3 is 11 amino acids long. Between the trimmed V and J ends, which lost 1 base and 3 bases, there was a span of 0 bases. Germline V CDR1 and CDR2: SNHLY, FYNNEI. Profiled with immunoSEQ multiplex PCR; TCRdb holds only in-frame clones, not every one. The sample records 95,000 to 100,000 clones, roughly 85% being singletons. This clone was counted once. The same CDR3 also results from other DNA sequences found in this sample. The receptor comes from a person aged 18 to 70 in good health. The rearrangement uses TRBV2 and TRBJ2-5; D gene ambiguous. Sequenced material: blood. Here the CDR3 DNA reads TGTGCCAGCAGTGAAGAAGAGACCCAGTACTTC. This translates into CASSEEETQYF.